This entry concerns a single T cell receptor beta chain. In the authors' methods: Nucleated cell counts were estimated from reference gene primer amplification. Some clones are missing from TCRdb's copy, which holds only in-frame ones; the method was immunoSEQ multiplex PCR. Clone size and V and J calls were adopted from that table, with D and trimming inferred from the DNA. Of fewer than 250,000 clones in the sample, over 80% were seen once. This sample was taken from a study of blood T cell repertoires in COVID-19. For the study at large: Acute and convalescent COVID-19 samples came from the United States, Italy and Spain. Nucleic acid was either cDNA or gDNA, and it came from T cells, B-cell-depleted T cells, or PBMCs.

Germline lookup yields CDR1 MDHEN and CDR2 SYDVKM. The CDR3 extends over 11 amino acids. V lost 4 bases and J 6 bases, leaving 4 bases between the germline ends. The TCR sequence derives from a man aged 25 to 40 with COVID-19, enrolled during active disease. The V gene is TRBV28, the J gene TRBJ2-1; D unclear. Sequences were obtained from peripheral blood. The CDR3 DNA follows: TGTGCCAGCAGTTCCCGCAATGAGCAGTTCTTC. Its protein is CASSSRNEQFF.